Listed here is a single TCR beta chain. This CDR3 fails to terminate in the conserved phenylalanine or tryptophan, so it likely reflects a read error. No DNA is shown, since the ends of the CDR3 on it are uncertain; the CDR3 is the one TCRdb lists. Pregnancy or lactation, uncontrolled infections and other autoimmune diseases were grounds for excluding patients. The PBMC fraction was derived from around 10 ml of fresh peripheral blood. This sample was included in a study of Graves' ophthalmopathy and Graves' hyperthyroidism. For repertoire sequencing, the TCR beta CDR3 regions were amplified from RNA transcripts. HTBI primers primed a first-round RT-PCR, and a second-round multiplex PCR followed. TCRdb itself ran the multiplex PCR reads through MiXCR, one entry per CDR3 protein. The repertoire holds around 50,000 distinct CDR3 sequences, less than 65% seen once, with around 25% in the top ten. Germline-derived CDR1 and CDR2 are DFQATT and SNEGSKA (reference sequence). The CDR3 totals 9 residues, both ends included.

The V gene is TRBV20-1, the J gene TRBJ2-5. Input material: peripheral blood. The clonotype comes from an adult man with Graves' ophthalmopathy. The CDR3 is CSARDTGTS.